A selection of T cell receptor beta chains follows, all from one sample in a study of control samples from healthy donors and cancer patients. TCRdb's table, derived via immunoSEQ multiplex PCR, lists solely in-frame clones and lacks some. The sample shows approximately 41,000 clones, 94% of them seen only once. Sequencing was done on a sample of blood. Every receptor here comes from a man in his sixties in good health. Both conserved end residues are part of each CDR3. D genes are given only for firm matches. Clone size, where shown, is once, few, many, or a class for clones that have expanded.

D	size	J	V	CDR3	DNA
-	-	TRBJ1-5	TRBV12-2	CASRFEGRGSELRDSNQPQHF	TGTGCAAGTCGCTTCGAGGGGAGGGGCTCCGAACTCAGGGATAGCAATCAGCCCCAGCATTTT
-	once	TRBJ2-2	TRBV5-4	CASSLNRGGATGELFF	TGTGCCAGCAGCTTGAACAGGGGGGGGGCGACCGGGGAGCTGTTTTTT
TRBD1	-	TRBJ2-2	TRBV18	CASSLYLTGQGATGELFF	TGTGCCAGCTCACTCTACTTAACGGGACAGGGGGCAACCGGGGAGCTGTTTTTT
-	once	TRBJ2-2	TRBV12-3/TRBV12-4	CASSLPAGELFF	TGTGCCAGCAGTTTACCTGCCGGGGAGCTGTTTTTT
-	-	TRBJ2-1	TRBV11-3	CASSLARIYYNEQFF	TGTGCCAGCAGTTTAGCGCGAATATACTACAATGAGCAGTTCTTC
-	-	TRBJ1-2	TRBV5-6	CASSLLRVVYGYTF	TGTGCCAGCAGCTTGCTCAGGGTTGTCTATGGCTACACCTTC
-	-	TRBJ1-1	TRBV19	CASSLGTGTEAFF	TGTGCCAGTAGCCTCGGGACGGGCACTGAAGCTTTCTTT
TRBD1	-	TRBJ2-5	TRBV28	CASSLQDREETQYF	TGTGCCAGCAGTTTACAGGACAGGGAGGAGACCCAGTACTTC
-	-	TRBJ1-2	TRBV23-1	CASSPPFPSGARF	TGCGCCAGCAGCCCCCCTTTTCCTTCGGGAGCCCGCTTC
-	-	TRBJ2-3	TRBV7-2	CASSLFRLEDTQYF	TGTGCCAGCAGCTTATTCCGTCTGGAAGATACGCAGTATTTT
-	-	TRBJ2-2	TRBV6-4	CASSEQGGSTGELFF	TGTGCCAGCAGTGAGCAGGGCGGTTCGACCGGGGAGCTGTTTTTT
-	-	TRBJ2-7	TRBV5-4	CASSILDTTYEQYF	TGTGCCAGCAGCATTCTGGACACGACCTACGAGCAGTACTTC
-	-	TRBJ2-3	TRBV15	CATSRDVADTQYF	TGTGCCACCAGCAGAGATGTGGCAGATACGCAGTATTTT
TRBD1	-	TRBJ2-7	TRBV6-2/TRBV6-3	CASSYRGRYYEQYF	TGTGCCAGCAGTTACAGGGGGCGCTACTACGAGCAGTACTTC
-	once	TRBJ2-2	TRBV6-6	CASSAQESNTGELFF	TGTGCCAGCAGTGCACAGGAATCGAACACCGGGGAGCTGTTTTTT
TRBD1	-	TRBJ2-7	TRBV7-9	CASSPKTGGYEQYF	TGTGCCAGCAGCCCAAAGACAGGGGGCTACGAGCAGTACTTC
TRBD1	-	TRBJ2-7	TRBV11-2	CASSLGRDSVIRISYEQYF	TGTGCCAGCAGCTTAGGCCGGGACAGCGTCATTCGGATTTCCTACGAGCAGTACTTC
-	-	TRBJ2-2	TRBV5-4	CASSLSPLAGELFF	TGTGCCAGCAGCTTGTCCCCCTTAGCCGGGGAGCTGTTTTTT
-	-	TRBJ1-5	TRBV12-3/TRBV12-4	CASSLGEPQHF	TGTGCCAGCAGTTTAGGTGAGCCCCAGCATTTT
-	-	TRBJ2-7	TRBV5-6	CASSFGTSYEQYF	TGTGCCAGCAGTTTCGGGACATCTTACGAGCAGTACTTC
TRBD2	once	TRBJ2-1	TRBV25-1	CASRPSSGSNGEQFF	TGTGCCAGCCGTCCCTCTAGCGGGAGTAACGGTGAGCAGTTCTTC
-	-	TRBJ1-4	TRBV19	CASSLGEKLFF	TGTGCCAGTAGCCTGGGAGAAAAACTGTTTTTT
-	-	TRBJ2-1	TRBV7-8	CASRRLINGEQFF	TGTGCCAGCAGAAGACTTATTAACGGTGAGCAGTTCTTC
TRBD2	-	TRBJ2-1	TRBV12-3/TRBV12-4	CASSLGTRAEQFF	TGTGCCAGCAGCCTCGGGACTAGAGCTGAGCAGTTCTTC